This is a list of T cell receptor beta chains from one sample in a study of blood T cell repertoires in COVID-19. This table comes from immunoSEQ multiplex PCR, and its TCRdb copy is limited to in-frame clones, with some not included. Found here are approximately 360,000 clones, 89% of them singletons; the top ten hold approximately 1.2%. Sequenced: peripheral blood. The receptor source for this set is a man aged 40-55 years with acute or convalescent COVID-19. CDR3s include the opening cysteine and the closing phenylalanine or tryptophan. D genes are given only for firm matches. Where a row states a size, it is once, few, many or the class of an expanded clone; other rows omit it.

size,J,V,D,CDR3,DNA
-,TRBJ2-2,TRBV5-1,TRBD1,CASSLEGQLNTGELFF,TGCGCCAGCAGCCTTGAGGGACAGCTAAACACCGGGGAGCTGTTTTTT
-,TRBJ2-7,TRBV5-1,-,CASSLHNRGDEQYF,TGCGCCAGCAGCTTGCATAATCGGGGAGACGAGCAGTACTTC
-,TRBJ1-2,TRBV18,-,CASSPPEGTPADGYTF,TGTGCCAGCTCACCACCGGAGGGCACCCCAGCGGATGGCTACACCTTC
once,TRBJ1-3,TRBV5-1,-,CASSTGGSGNTIYF,TGCGCCAGCAGTACGGGGGGCTCTGGAAACACCATATATTTT
-,TRBJ2-7,TRBV29-1,-,CSVEGSSYEQYF,TGCAGCGTTGAAGGCAGCTCCTACGAGCAGTACTTC
-,TRBJ2-1,TRBV3-1/TRBV3-2,-,CASSQVGGASYNEQFF,TGTGCCAGCAGCCAAGTAGGGGGGGCGTCCTACAATGAGCAGTTCTTC
-,TRBJ1-1,TRBV28,-,CATKIVGSGSTEAFF,TGTGCCACTAAGATCGTCGGGAGCGGGAGCACTGAAGCTTTCTTT
once,TRBJ1-6,TRBV11-2,-,CASSRRQVYNSPLHF,TGTGCCAGCAGCAGGCGACAGGTCTATAATTCACCCCTCCACTTT
-,TRBJ2-7,TRBV7-9,-,CASSWGPREQYF,TGTGCCAGCAGCTGGGGGCCCAGGGAGCAGTACTTC
-,TRBJ2-5,TRBV29-1,-,CSVGTGIVETQYF,TGCAGCGTTGGAACAGGGATTGTGGAGACCCAGTACTTC
once,TRBJ1-1,TRBV19,-,CASSAQSDTEAFF,TGTGCCAGTAGTGCCCAGTCTGACACTGAAGCTTTCTTT
-,TRBJ1-6,TRBV4-2,TRBD1,CASSPGGNSPLHF,TGTGCCAGCAGCCCAGGGGGTAATTCACCCCTCCACTTT
-,TRBJ2-3,TRBV5-1,-,CASSLGAGSTDTQYF,TGCGCCAGCAGCTTGGGAGCAGGGAGCACAGATACGCAGTATTTT
-,TRBJ1-3,TRBV5-1,-,CASSLAGSLGGNTIYF,TGCGCCAGCAGCTTGGCGGGGAGTTTGGGCGGAAACACCATATATTTT
-,TRBJ2-3,TRBV15,TRBD1,CATSGERQGAFGTDTQYF,TGTGCCACCAGCGGGGAAAGACAGGGAGCCTTCGGCACAGATACGCAGTATTTT
-,TRBJ1-1,TRBV19,-,CASSIGRRVTEAFF,TGTGCCAGTAGTATAGGGAGGCGCGTCACTGAAGCTTTCTTT
-,TRBJ2-3,TRBV3-1/TRBV3-2,-,CASSSGTDTQYF,TGTGCCAGCTCAAGCGGGACAGATACGCAGTATTTT
-,TRBJ1-2,TRBV9,-,CASSVSDGWNYGYTF,TGTGCCAGCAGCGTCTCTGACGGGTGGAACTATGGCTACACCTTC
-,TRBJ1-5,TRBV5-6,-,CASSQVGNSNQPQHF,TGTGCCAGCAGCCAGGTCGGGAATAGCAATCAGCCCCAGCATTTT
-,TRBJ2-6,TRBV27,-,CASSPTGSTFSGANVLTF,TGTGCCAGCAGTCCTACCGGGTCCACCTTCTCTGGGGCCAACGTCCTGACTTTC
-,TRBJ1-2,TRBV4-1,TRBD1,CASSQGQGAGYGYTF,TGCGCCAGCAGCCAGGGACAGGGGGCGGGCTATGGCTACACCTTC
-,TRBJ2-2,TRBV27,TRBD1,CASGQGAITGELFF,TGTGCCAGCGGACAGGGGGCGATCACCGGGGAGCTGTTTTTT
-,TRBJ2-1,TRBV18,-,CASSPPGGGDEQFF,TGTGCCAGCTCACCACCGGGGGGGGGCGATGAGCAGTTCTTC
-,TRBJ1-4,TRBV28,-,CASSPWASRDEKLFF,TGTGCCAGCAGCCCCTGGGCCTCTCGAGATGAAAAACTGTTTTTT
-,TRBJ2-3,TRBV6-5,-,CASTAGPAGQDTQYF,TGTGCCAGCACCGCGGGCCCTGCGGGTCAAGATACGCAGTATTTT
-,TRBJ1-3,TRBV27,-,CASSLSRSSGNTIYF,TGTGCCAGCAGTTTATCGCGGAGCTCTGGAAACACCATATATTTT
-,TRBJ1-1,TRBV6-5,-,CASTRGAWTEAFF,TGTGCCAGCACCCGGGGGGCGTGGACTGAAGCTTTCTTT
-,TRBJ1-5,TRBV2,-,CASKEGLYSNQPQHF,TGTGCCAGCAAGGAGGGCCTATATAGCAATCAGCCCCAGCATTTT
-,TRBJ1-2,TRBV4-1,-,CASSQGADTNYGYTF,TGCGCCAGCAGCCAAGGGGCAGATACTAACTATGGCTACACCTTC
once,TRBJ1-2,TRBV19,-,CASRPTRMSGGFYGYTF,TGTGCCAGTAGACCCACGAGGATGTCCGGGGGTTTCTATGGCTACACCTTC
-,TRBJ1-1,TRBV5-5,-,CASSAGPSDTEAFF,TGTGCCAGCAGCGCGGGCCCATCGGACACTGAAGCTTTCTTT
-,TRBJ2-1,TRBV6-6,TRBD1,CASSYSGTGNNEQFF,TGTGCCAGCAGTTACTCCGGGACAGGGAACAATGAGCAGTTCTTC
once,TRBJ2-5,TRBV3-1/TRBV3-2,TRBD2,CASSQGYSGRFSGTQYF,TGTGCCAGCAGCCAAGGTTATAGCGGGAGGTTTTCCGGGACCCAGTACTTC
once,TRBJ2-7,TRBV10-3,-,CAISLDSSGYEQYF,TGTGCCATCAGTCTGGACAGTTCAGGCTACGAGCAGTACTTC
-,TRBJ1-5,TRBV19,TRBD1,CASSTRTGGSNQPQHF,TGTGCCAGTAGTACCAGGACAGGGGGAAGCAATCAGCCCCAGCATTTT
-,TRBJ2-7,TRBV21-1,-,CASSKGQAEQYF,TGTGCCAGCAGCAAAGGGCAGGCTGAGCAGTACTTC
-,TRBJ1-4,TRBV27,-,CATAVTIGPSRQKLFF,TGTGCCACCGCCGTGACCATTGGGCCGTCCCGGCAAAAACTGTTTTTT
once,TRBJ2-4,TRBV29-1,-,CSVGGLAKNIQYF,TGCAGCGTTGGGGGACTAGCCAAAAACATTCAGTACTTC
-,TRBJ2-3,TRBV4-2,TRBD1,CASSQAWTGYDTDTQYF,TGTGCCAGCAGCCAAGCGTGGACAGGGTATGATACAGATACGCAGTATTTT
-,TRBJ1-1,TRBV5-1,TRBD1,CASSFWDRGTEAFF,TGCGCCAGCAGCTTCTGGGACAGGGGCACTGAAGCTTTCTTT
-,TRBJ2-1,TRBV7-9,TRBD2,CASSPGLASGNEQFF,TGTGCCAGCAGCCCCGGACTAGCGAGCGGCAATGAGCAGTTCTTC
-,TRBJ1-6,TRBV6-5,-,CASSYSGGQGESPLHF,TGTGCCAGCAGTTACTCCGGGGGGCAAGGAGAGTCACCCCTCCACTTT
-,TRBJ1-3,TRBV7-9,TRBD1,CASSDRVYSGNTIYF,TGTGCCAGCAGCGACAGGGTTTACTCTGGAAACACCATATATTTT
-,TRBJ2-5,TRBV2,-,CASSGPEVQETQYF,TGTGCCAGCAGCGGCCCCGAGGTCCAAGAGACCCAGTACTTC
-,TRBJ2-6,TRBV4-2,-,CASSQEGGSGANVLTF,TGTGCCAGCAGCCAAGAGGGGGGATCTGGGGCCAACGTCCTGACTTTC
-,TRBJ1-5,TRBV2,TRBD1,CASTKDRLNQPQHF,TGTGCCAGCACCAAGGACAGGCTCAATCAGCCCCAGCATTTT
-,TRBJ2-1,TRBV4-2,-,CASSQTLTGGAYNEQFF,TGTGCCAGCAGCCAAACCCTTACAGGTGGGGCCTACAATGAGCAGTTCTTC
-,TRBJ2-7,TRBV11-2,-,CASSPSPGGTYEQYF,TGTGCCAGCAGCCCGAGTCCCGGCGGAACCTACGAGCAGTACTTC
-,TRBJ2-1,TRBV27,-,CASSKGQNYNEQFF,TGTGCCAGCAGCAAAGGACAGAATTACAATGAGCAGTTCTTC
-,TRBJ2-7,TRBV4-2,TRBD2,CASSQGGLSGGAHEQYF,TGTGCCAGCAGCCAAGGTGGCCTTAGCGGGGGGGCCCACGAGCAGTACTTC
-,TRBJ2-7,TRBV6-2/TRBV6-3,-,CASSYLDLAEQYF,TGTGCCAGCAGTTACCTGGACTTGGCCGAGCAGTACTTC
-,TRBJ1-1,TRBV27,TRBD1,CASSLGQGTGNTEAFF,TGTGCCAGCAGTTTGGGGCAAGGGACAGGGAACACTGAAGCTTTCTTT
-,TRBJ2-2,TRBV7-6,-,CASSLVRLANTGELFF,TGTGCCAGCAGCTTAGTAAGGCTAGCGAACACCGGGGAGCTGTTTTTT
-,TRBJ1-2,TRBV6-6,TRBD1,CASSYNTGTGHYTF,TGTGCCAGCAGTTACAACACCGGGACAGGGCACTACACCTTC
once,TRBJ1-2,TRBV6-5,-,CASRSPGANYGYTF,TGTGCCAGCAGATCCCCGGGGGCTAACTATGGCTACACCTTC
-,TRBJ2-7,TRBV6-1,-,CASSEGRVRYEQYF,TGTGCCAGCAGTGAGGGCAGGGTGCGGTACGAGCAGTACTTC
-,TRBJ1-1,TRBV30,-,CAAQKIMNTEAFF,TGTGCCGCACAAAAAATCATGAACACTGAAGCTTTCTTT